This T cell receptor (beta chain) was sequenced in a study of cytomegalovirus exposure and HLA in healthy donors. PCR involved 60 Vbeta and 13 Jbeta primers. The table came from immunoSEQ multiplex PCR; TCRdb's copy has only in-frame clones and leaves some out. Of about 140,000 clones listed, roughly 82% are singletons. This clone was picked up a small number of times. The V end was cut by 2 bases, the J end by 2 bases, with 10 bases between. Per germline, CDR1 SGHTA and CDR2 FQGNSA. The CDR3 spans 15 residues. The clonotype comes from a man aged 18 to 29 in good health and CMV-seropositive. The specimen was PBMCs. This chain uses TRBV7-2 with TRBJ1-5, with D maybe TRBD1 (5 bases). The CDR3 DNA reads TGTGCCAGCAGCTTACAGGGAAATGGCAATCAGCCCCAGCATTTT. Protein: CASSLQGNGNQPQHF.